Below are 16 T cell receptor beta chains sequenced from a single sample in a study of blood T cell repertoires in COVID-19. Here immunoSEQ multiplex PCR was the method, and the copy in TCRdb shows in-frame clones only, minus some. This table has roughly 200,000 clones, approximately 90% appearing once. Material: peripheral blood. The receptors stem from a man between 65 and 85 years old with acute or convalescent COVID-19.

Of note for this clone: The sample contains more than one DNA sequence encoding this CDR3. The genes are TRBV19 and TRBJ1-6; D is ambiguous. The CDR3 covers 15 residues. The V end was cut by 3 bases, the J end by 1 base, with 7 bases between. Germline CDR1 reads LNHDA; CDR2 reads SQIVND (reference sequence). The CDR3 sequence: CASSIGRSYNSPLHF. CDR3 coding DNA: TGTGCCAGTAGTATCGGGAGGTCCTATAATTCACCCCTCCACTTT.

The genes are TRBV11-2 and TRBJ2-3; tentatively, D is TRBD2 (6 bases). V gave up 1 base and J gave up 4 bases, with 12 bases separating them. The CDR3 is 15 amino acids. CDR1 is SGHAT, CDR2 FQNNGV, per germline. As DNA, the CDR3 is TGTGCCAGCAGCTTAGTAGGGGCTAGCGCAGATACGCAGTATTTT. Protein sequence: CASSLVGASADTQYF.

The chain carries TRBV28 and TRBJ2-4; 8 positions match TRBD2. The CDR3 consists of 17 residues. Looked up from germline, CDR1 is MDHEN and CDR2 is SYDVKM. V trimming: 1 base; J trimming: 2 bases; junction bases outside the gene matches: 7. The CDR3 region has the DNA TGTGCCAGCAGTTTATACGGTAGCGGGACGTCCAAAAACATTCAGTACTTC. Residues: CASSLYGSGTSKNIQYF.

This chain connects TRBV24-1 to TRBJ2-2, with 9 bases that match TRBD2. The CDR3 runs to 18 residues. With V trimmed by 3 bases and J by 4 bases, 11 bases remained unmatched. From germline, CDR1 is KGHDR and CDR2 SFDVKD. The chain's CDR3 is CATSDAMGLAASTGELFF. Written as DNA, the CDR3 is TGTGCCACCAGTGATGCCATGGGACTAGCTGCCAGCACCGGGGAGCTGTTTTTT.

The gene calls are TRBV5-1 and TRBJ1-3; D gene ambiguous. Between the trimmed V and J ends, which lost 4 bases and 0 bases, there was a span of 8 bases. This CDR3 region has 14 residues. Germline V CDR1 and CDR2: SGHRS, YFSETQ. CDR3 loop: CASSQVSSGNTIYF. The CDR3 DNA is TGCGCCAGCAGCCAAGTGAGCTCTGGAAACACCATATATTTT.

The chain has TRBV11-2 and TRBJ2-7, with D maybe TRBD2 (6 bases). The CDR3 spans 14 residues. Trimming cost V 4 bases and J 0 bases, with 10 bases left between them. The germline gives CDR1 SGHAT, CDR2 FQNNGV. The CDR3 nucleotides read TGTGCCAGCAGCTCGGGACTCCTCTCCTACGAGCAGTACTTC. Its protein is CASSSGLLSYEQYF.

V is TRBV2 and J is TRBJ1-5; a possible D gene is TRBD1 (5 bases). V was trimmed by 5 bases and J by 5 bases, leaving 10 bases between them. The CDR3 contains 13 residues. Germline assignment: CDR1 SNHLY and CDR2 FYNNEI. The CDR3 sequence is CASSYRRDQPQHF. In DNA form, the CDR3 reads TGTGCCAGCAGTTACAGGAGAGATCAGCCCCAGCATTTT.

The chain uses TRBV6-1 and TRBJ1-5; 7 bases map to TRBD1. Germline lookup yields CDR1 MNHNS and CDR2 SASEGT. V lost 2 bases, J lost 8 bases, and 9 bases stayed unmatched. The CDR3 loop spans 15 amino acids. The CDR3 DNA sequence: TGTGCCAGCAGTGAATGGGGACAGACCTCGGAGCCCCAGCATTTT. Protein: CASSEWGQTSEPQHF.

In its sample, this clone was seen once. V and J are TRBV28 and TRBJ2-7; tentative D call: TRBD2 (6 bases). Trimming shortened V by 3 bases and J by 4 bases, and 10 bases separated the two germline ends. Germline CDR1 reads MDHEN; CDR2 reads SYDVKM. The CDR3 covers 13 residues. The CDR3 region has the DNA TGTGCCAGCAGTTTGACGGGAGCATACGAGCAGTACTTC. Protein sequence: CASSLTGAYEQYF.

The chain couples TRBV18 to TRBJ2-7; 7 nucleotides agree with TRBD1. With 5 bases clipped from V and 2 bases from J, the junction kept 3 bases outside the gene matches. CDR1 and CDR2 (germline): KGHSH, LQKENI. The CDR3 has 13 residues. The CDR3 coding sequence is TGTGCCAGCTCAGAGGGGACAGCCTACGAGCAGTACTTC. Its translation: CASSEGTAYEQYF.

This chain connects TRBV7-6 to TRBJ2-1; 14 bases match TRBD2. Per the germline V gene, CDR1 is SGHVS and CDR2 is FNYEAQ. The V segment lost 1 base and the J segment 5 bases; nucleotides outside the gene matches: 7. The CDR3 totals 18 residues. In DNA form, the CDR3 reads TGTGCCAGCAGCTTAGAACCGGGACTAGCGGGGGTCCACAATGAGCAGTTCTTC. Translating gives CASSLEPGLAGVHNEQFF. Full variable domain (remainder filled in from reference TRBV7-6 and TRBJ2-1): GAGVSQSPRYKVTKRGQDVALRCDPISGHVSLYWYRQALGQGPEFLTYFNYEAQQDKSGLPNDRFSAERPEGSISTLTIQRTEQRDSAMYRCASSLEPGLAGVHNEQFFGPGTRLTVL.

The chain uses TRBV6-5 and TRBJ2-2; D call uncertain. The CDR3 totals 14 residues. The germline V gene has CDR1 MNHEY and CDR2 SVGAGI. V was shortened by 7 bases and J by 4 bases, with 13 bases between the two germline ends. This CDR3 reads CASKRDPSTGELFF. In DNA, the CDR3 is TGTGCCAGCAAAAGAGACCCTAGCACCGGGGAGCTGTTTTTT.

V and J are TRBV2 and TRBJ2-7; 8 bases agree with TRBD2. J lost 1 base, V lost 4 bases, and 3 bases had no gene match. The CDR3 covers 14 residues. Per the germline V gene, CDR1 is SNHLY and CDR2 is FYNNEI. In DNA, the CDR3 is TGTGCCAGCAGTGGGACTAGCAGTTCCTACGAGCAGTACTTC. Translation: CASSGTSSSYEQYF. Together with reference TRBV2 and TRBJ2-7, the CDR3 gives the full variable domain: EPEVTQTPSHQVTQMGQEVILRCVPISNHLYFYWYRQILGQKVEFLVSFYNNEISEKSEIFDDQFSVERPDGSNFTLKIRSTKLEDSAMYFCASSGTSSSYEQYFGPGTRLTVT.

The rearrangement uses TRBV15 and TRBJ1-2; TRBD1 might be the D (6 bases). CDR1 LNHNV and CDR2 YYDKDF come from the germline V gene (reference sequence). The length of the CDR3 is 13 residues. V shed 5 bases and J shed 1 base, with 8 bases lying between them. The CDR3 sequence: CATSPDSNYGYTF. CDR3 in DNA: TGTGCCACCAGCCCGGACAGTAACTATGGCTACACCTTC.

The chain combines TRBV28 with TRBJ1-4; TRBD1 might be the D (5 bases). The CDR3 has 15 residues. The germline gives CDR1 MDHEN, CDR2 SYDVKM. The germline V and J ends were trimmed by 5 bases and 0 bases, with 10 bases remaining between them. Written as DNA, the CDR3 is TGTGCCAGCAGTCCCTCGGGGGCAACTAATGAAAAACTGTTTTTT. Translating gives CASSPSGATNEKLFF.

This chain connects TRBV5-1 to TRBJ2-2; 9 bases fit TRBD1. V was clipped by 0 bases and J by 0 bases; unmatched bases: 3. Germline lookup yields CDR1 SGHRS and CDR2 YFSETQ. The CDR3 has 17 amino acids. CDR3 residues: CASSLGTGAANTGELFF. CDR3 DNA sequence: TGCGCCAGCAGCTTGGGGACAGGGGCTGCGAACACCGGGGAGCTGTTTTTT.